This T cell receptor (beta chain) was retrieved from a study of T-cell reconstitution after alpha-beta-depleted transplantation in children. Study-wide results and caveats: Where some patients showed high TCRbeta diversity at day 60, it came from recipient T cells and thymic progenitors that had survived. Alpha-beta T cells present about two months after transplant were reported to originate from several hundred expanded graft clones.

V gave up 6 bases and J gave up 6 bases, with 18 bases separating them. The CDR3 has 15 amino acids. The germline V gene encodes CDR1 ENHRY and CDR2 SYGVKD. In this sample, this clonotype turned up a few times. The antigen remains unidentified. Using unique molecular identifiers, the investigators prepared the TCRbeta library. TCRdb re-called the PCR reads with MiXCR, one entry per CDR3 protein. The sample has a few hundred thousand distinct CDR3 sequences, 27% seen once. The rearrangement joins TRBV10-3 to TRBJ2-1, with D maybe TRBD2 (5 bases). Sample: PBMCs, taken before TCRalphabeta/CD19-depleted stem cell transplant. The TCR was taken from a boy younger than two with Wiskott-Aldrich syndrome, due to receive a stem cell transplant. The CDR3 protein is CAISPREGRGNEQFF. In DNA form, the CDR3 reads TGTGCCATCAGCCCTAGAGAGGGTCGGGGCAATGAGCAGTTCTTC.